Below are 10 T cell receptor beta chains sequenced from a single sample in a study of patients and donors after allogeneic stem cell transplantation. A single record per CDR3 protein comes from TCRdb applying MiXCR to the RT-PCR reads. Counted here are 150,000 or so distinct CDR3 sequences, 24% occurring once; the ten biggest clones make up roughly a quarter. Material: blood, either unsorted or a sorted T cell fraction (not recorded which). Receptor source: a human donor who was either an allogeneic HSCT recipient or a stem cell or donor lymphocyte infusion donor (not recorded which). It is not recorded whose cells these are; they may come from a transplant donor.

CDR3 residues: CASSLEGVGALPLYNEQFF. The CDR3 nucleotides are TGCGCCAGCAGCTTGGAGGGGGTAGGGGCCCTGCCCCTTTACAATGAGCAGTTCTTC. The rearrangement links TRBV5-1 to TRBJ2-1; TRBD1 is a possible D gene (6 bases). The germline V and J ends were trimmed by 0 bases and 4 bases, with 23 bases remaining between them. The germline gives CDR1 SGHRS, CDR2 YFSETQ. The CDR3 is 19 amino acids. Full variable domain (outside the CDR3, taken from reference TRBV5-1 and TRBJ2-1): KAGVTQTPRYLIKTRGQQVTLSCSPISGHRSVSWYQQTPGQGLQFLFEYFSETQRNKGNFPGRFSGRQFSNSRSEMNVSTLELGDSALYLCASSLEGVGALPLYNEQFFGPGTRLTVL.

This rearrangement joins TRBV3-1 to TRBJ2-2; D gene ambiguous. V was trimmed by 1 base and J by 0 bases, leaving 3 bases between them. Germline loops: CDR1 LGHDT, CDR2 YNNKEL (reference sequence). The CDR3 loop spans 14 amino acids. CDR3 sequence: CASSQVPNTGELFF. The CDR3 coding sequence is TGTGCCAGCAGCCAAGTACCGAACACCGGGGAGCTGTTTTTT.

This rearrangement joins TRBV5-6 to TRBJ1-1, with 7 positions matching TRBD1. The ends lost 4 bases at V and 4 bases at J; junction bases unmatched: 4. Germline V gene sequence: CDR1 SGHDT, CDR2 YYEEEE. CDR3 length: 13 amino acids. CDR3 nucleotides: TGTGCCAGCAGCCTTACAGGGGTCACTGAAGCTTTCTTT. Its protein is CASSLTGVTEAFF.

The table lists this clonotype with many counts. The J gene is TRBJ1-2, the V gene TRBV3-1; D not certain. Germline lookup yields CDR1 LGHDT and CDR2 YNNKEL (reference sequence). The length of the CDR3 is 14 residues. V lost 4 bases, J lost 4 bases, and 13 bases lay in between. The CDR3: CASSPLAFAYGYTF. CDR3 coding DNA: TGTGCCAGCAGCCCTTTAGCTTTTGCCTATGGCTACACCTTC.

V and J are TRBV5-1 and TRBJ2-1, with D maybe TRBD2 (7 bases). This CDR3 region has 16 residues. Per the germline V gene, CDR1 is SGHRS and CDR2 is YFSETQ. Trimming pared 2 bases from V and 8 bases from J, leaving 20 bases between. CDR3 sequence reads: CASSLSPTGGSHEQFF. CDR3 in DNA: TGCGCCAGCAGCTTATCCCCAACGGGGGGCTCCCATGAGCAGTTCTTC.

In this sample, this clonotype turned up a few times. J is TRBJ1-5 and V is TRBV29-1; D is unclear. Trimming took 0 bases from V and 6 from J, leaving 9 bases between them. From germline, CDR1 is SQVTM and CDR2 ANQGSEA. The CDR3 spans 13 residues. CDR3 sequence: CSVEEGMGQPQHF. The CDR3, as DNA: TGCAGCGTTGAAGAAGGTATGGGTCAGCCCCAGCATTTT.

A few counts support this clonotype. The V and J genes are TRBV5-1 and TRBJ1-6; 8 nucleotides align to TRBD1. The germline gives CDR1 SGHRS, CDR2 YFSETQ. V shed 4 bases and J 14 bases; nucleotides not matched to a gene: 11. There are 14 residues in the CDR3. This CDR3 is CASSEGQAERALHF. The CDR3 DNA is TGCGCCAGCAGCGAGGGACAGGCAGAGAGGGCCCTCCACTTT.

V usage is TRBV12-3 or TRBV12-4 and J usage is TRBJ2-7; D is undetermined. Trimming stripped 4 bases from V and 2 bases from J, with 12 bases between. The CDR3 covers 14 residues. The CDR3 protein is CASSSQTKPYEQYF. In nucleotides, the CDR3 is TGTGCCAGCAGTTCCCAAACTAAACCCTACGAGCAGTACTTC.

This clonotype appeared many times. The J gene is TRBJ2-3, the V gene TRBV20-1; D not certain. The CDR3 extends over 14 amino acids. Germline assignment: CDR1 DFQATT and CDR2 SNEGSKA (reference sequence). V was shortened by 6 bases and J by 6 bases, with 19 bases between the two germline ends. The CDR3 nucleotides read TGCAGTGCCCCAGTACCGGGTTTTATTGATACGCAGTATTTT. This encodes CSAPVPGFIDTQYF.

The V and J genes are TRBV20-1 and TRBJ1-4; TRBD1 agrees at 8 bases. Germline CDR1 DFQATT, CDR2 SNEGSKA (reference sequence). J was trimmed by 2 bases and V by 3 bases; bases with no gene match: 2. The CDR3 has 14 residues. CDR3 sequence (DNA): TGCAGTGCTAGGTGGACAGGGACTAATGAAAAACTGTTTTTT. It specifies CSARWTGTNEKLFF.